This TCR beta chain was observed in a study of shared clonotypes between healthy human individuals. About the research overall: Serving as donors were two women and a few men, whose ages spanned 18 to 49.

Study-wide points: Sharing across four donors was highest in naive CD4 (approximately 5%) and lowest in memory CD8 (around 0.4%).

On this clone: Its antigen is unknown.

Profiled with immunoSEQ multiplex PCR; TCRdb holds only in-frame clones, not every one. The sample carries more than 2,000,000 clones, around 94% recorded once. The CDR3 has 14 residues. Trimming cost V 0 bases and J 9 bases, with 12 bases left between them. The germline V gene encodes CDR1 MNHEY and CDR2 SVGAGI. The sequenced sample was naive CD4+ T cells sorted from blood. Subset noted: CD45RA+ positively selected. V usage is TRBV6-5 and J usage is TRBJ2-1; no firm D call. This sequence was found in a man aged 18 to 30 in good health. CDR3 DNA: TGTGCCAGCAGTTACTCGTTTACGTTTGGTGAGCAGTTCTTC. Translating it yields CASSYSFTFGEQFF.